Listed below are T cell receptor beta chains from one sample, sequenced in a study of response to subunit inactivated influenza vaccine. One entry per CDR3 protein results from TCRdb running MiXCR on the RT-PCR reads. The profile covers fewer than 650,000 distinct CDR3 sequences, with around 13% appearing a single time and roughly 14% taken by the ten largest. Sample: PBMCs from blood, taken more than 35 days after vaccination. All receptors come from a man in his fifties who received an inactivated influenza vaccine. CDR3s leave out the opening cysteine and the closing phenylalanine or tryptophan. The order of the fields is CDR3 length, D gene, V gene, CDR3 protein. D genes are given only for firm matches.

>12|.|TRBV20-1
SAREPVGLDTQY
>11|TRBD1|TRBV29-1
SGTGTGRGTQY
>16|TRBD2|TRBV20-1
SASKTSGRSSSYNEQF
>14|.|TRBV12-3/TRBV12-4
ASSSRGSGAAETQY
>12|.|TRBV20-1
SARDIQVNQPQH
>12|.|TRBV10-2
ASRMRSGPYEQY
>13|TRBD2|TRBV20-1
SAREGGGPYNEQF
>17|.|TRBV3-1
ASSQDGGFWGGYQETQY
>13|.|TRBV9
ASSAWGELNYGYT
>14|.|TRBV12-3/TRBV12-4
ASSLARTSSYSPLH
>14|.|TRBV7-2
ASSLVIGQGNEKLF
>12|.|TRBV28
ASSSNPVYNEQF
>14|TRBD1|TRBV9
ASSFRQGPSTDTQY
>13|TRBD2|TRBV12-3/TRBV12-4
ASSIAGAGYNEQF
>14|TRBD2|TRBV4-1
ASSRLGGAGANVLT
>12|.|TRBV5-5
ASSLPRDQETQY
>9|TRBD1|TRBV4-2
ASSQGQGRH
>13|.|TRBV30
AWSHSWPEGTEAF
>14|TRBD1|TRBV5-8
ASSSTGDRGLYEQY
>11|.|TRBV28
ASSLSPVQPQH
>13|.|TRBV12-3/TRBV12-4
ASSLLAIQTREQF
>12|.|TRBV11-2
ASSLAGHHNEQF
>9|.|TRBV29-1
SVEGAGAPQ
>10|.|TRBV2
ASSESNTEAF
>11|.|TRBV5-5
ASSPFPAYEQY
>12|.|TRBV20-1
SASLGLRNTEAF
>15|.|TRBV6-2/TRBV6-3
ASRQTRTSSGANVLT
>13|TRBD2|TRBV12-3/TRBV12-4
ASSLSSGGLGEQF
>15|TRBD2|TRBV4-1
ASSLRSSGGAKDTQY
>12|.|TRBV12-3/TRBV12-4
ASTREPRGEKLF
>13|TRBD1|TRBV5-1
ASSRGQAISGIQY
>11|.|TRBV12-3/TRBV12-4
ASSLVTDYEQY
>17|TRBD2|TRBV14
ASSHPGQTSGSSYNEQF
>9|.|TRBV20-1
SAKGGYEQY
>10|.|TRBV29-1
SVADNSYEQY
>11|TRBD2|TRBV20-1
SANGLVFDTQY
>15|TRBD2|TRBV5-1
ASSLGPMSGGTNEQF
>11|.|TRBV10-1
ASSVGATGELF
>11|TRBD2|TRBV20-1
SAKSGKVYEQY
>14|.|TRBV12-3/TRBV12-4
ASSFRPESSTDTQY
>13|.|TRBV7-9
ASSPRTVSQETQY
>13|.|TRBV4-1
ASSLAGRTNYGYT
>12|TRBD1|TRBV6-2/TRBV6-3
ASRGQRFTYEQY
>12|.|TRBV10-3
AISESFWAKVQY
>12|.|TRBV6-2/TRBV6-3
ASKPAKIDQPQH
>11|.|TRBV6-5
ASSYNPWDEQF
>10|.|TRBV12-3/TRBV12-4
ASSAGVDTQY
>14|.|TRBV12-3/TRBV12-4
ASSLFGRENTGELF
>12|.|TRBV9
ASSAGPLGNEQY
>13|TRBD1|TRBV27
ASSLGGTGGVEQY
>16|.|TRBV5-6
ASSLGPDRIYMNTEAF
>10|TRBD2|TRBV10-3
AIKSGGNEQY
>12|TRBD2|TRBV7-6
ASSLASSGDEQY
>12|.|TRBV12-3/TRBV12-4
ASSLGGPSREAF
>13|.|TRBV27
ASSPHGRGNYEQY
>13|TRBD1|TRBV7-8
ASSLPGQGYNEQF
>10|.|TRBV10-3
AISEHSYEQY